This T cell receptor beta chain was found in a study of human T cells and chemical hapten exposure. This clonotype was observed at least ten times. This CDR3 is built from 15 residues. Trimming cost V 6 bases and J 3 bases, with 18 bases left between them. Per the germline V gene, CDR1 is MNHEY and CDR2 is SMNVEV (reference sequence). Time point indicated: pre-sensitization, week 0. The treatment here: therapeutic diphenylcyclopropenone sensitization with weekly scalp DPC. TCRdb re-called the RACE reads through MiXCR, storing one row per CDR3 protein. This sample yields about 380,000 distinct CDR3 sequences, of which less than 6.5% are seen a single time; approximately 2.4% belongs to the top ten.

The specimen comprised whole blood, sampled in connection with sensitization to the hapten diphenylcyclopropenone (DPC). The genes are TRBV27 and TRBJ2-7, with D perhaps matching TRBD1 (5 bases). The receptor was derived from a woman between 45 and 65 years old with alopecia areata. Some clones in this sample may be carry-over from other donors' samples. The CDR3 bases are TGTGCCAGCAGCCGCAGGGAAGCCACCCTCTACGAGCAGTACTTC. This gives the protein CASSRREATLYEQYF.